The clone carrying this TCR beta chain was counted a few times. The data derive from a study of control samples from healthy donors and cancer patients. The table came from immunoSEQ multiplex PCR; TCRdb's copy has only in-frame clones and leaves some out. The profile shows about 140,000 clones, around 92% of them singletons. The receptor was isolated from a young man in good health. Sequencing was carried out using blood.

CDR3: CASSRTAIRTDTQYF. DNA of the CDR3: TGTGCCAGCAGTCGAACCGCAATACGCACAGATACGCAGTATTTT. This rearrangement joins TRBV6-6 to TRBJ2-3, with D unclear. The length of the CDR3 is 15 residues. Deletions cut 5 bases from V and 1 base from J, with 13 bases between. Germline V CDR1 and CDR2: MNHNY, SVGAGI (reference sequence).